This T cell receptor (beta chain) was profiled in a study of blood T cell repertoires in COVID-19. Study-level background: The United States, Italy and Spain provided the acute and convalescent COVID-19 samples.

Assay used: immunoSEQ multiplex PCR; TCRdb lists only in-frame clones, some missing. The table includes roughly 250,000 clones, 70% to 90% detected once. All recovered Cohort 3 donors got two negative PCRs, got clearance, or saw symptom resolution. This receptor was taken from a woman between 45 and 65 years old who had recovered from COVID-19. What was sequenced was PBMCs or T cells enriched from blood (not recorded which).

The CDR3 spells CASSPNKGQDSPLHF. Written as DNA, the CDR3 is TGTGCCAGCTCACCAAACAAGGGGCAGGATTCACCCCTCCACTTT. J is TRBJ1-6 and V is TRBV18; D is perhaps TRBD1 (5 bases). The ends were cut back, 2 bases at V and 8 bases at J, with 13 bases in the middle. Germline lookup yields CDR1 KGHSH and CDR2 LQKENI. There are 15 residues in the CDR3.